Listed below are T cell receptor beta chains from one sample, sequenced in a study of blood T cell repertoires in COVID-19. Some clones are missing from TCRdb's copy, which holds only in-frame ones; the method was immunoSEQ multiplex PCR. The sample gives fewer than 200,000 clones, approximately 85% of which show up once; 6% to 9% is in the top ten. The sample consisted of peripheral blood. These receptors originate from a man in his forties who had recovered from COVID-19. Both conserved end residues are part of each CDR3. Each record gives: V gene, clone size, D gene, J gene, CDR3 protein, CDR3 DNA. The D gene is left open where the match is weak. Size values are once, few and many counts, or a class for expanded clones, and some rows have none.

v_call: TRBV5-1
clone_size: NA
d_call: TRBD2
j_call: TRBJ2-2
cdr3_aa: CASSLTPGLAGGAGELFF
cdr3_nt: TGCGCCAGCAGCTTGACCCCGGGACTAGCGGGAGGTGCCGGGGAGCTGTTTTTT

v_call: TRBV19
clone_size: NA
d_call: NA
j_call: TRBJ1-5
cdr3_aa: CASSIGRDSNQPQHF
cdr3_nt: TGTGCCAGTAGTATCGGCAGGGATAGCAATCAGCCCCAGCATTTT

v_call: TRBV7-2
clone_size: NA
d_call: TRBD2
j_call: TRBJ2-7
cdr3_aa: CASSLDSGEHYEQYF
cdr3_nt: TGTGCCAGCAGCTTAGATAGCGGGGAACACTACGAGCAGTACTTC

v_call: TRBV9
clone_size: NA
d_call: NA
j_call: TRBJ1-4
cdr3_aa: CASSVVSQVVRTNEKLFF
cdr3_nt: TGTGCCAGCAGCGTAGTTTCCCAGGTCGTCAGAACTAATGAAAAACTGTTTTTT

v_call: TRBV28
clone_size: NA
d_call: NA
j_call: TRBJ1-5
cdr3_aa: CASQGSNQPQHF
cdr3_nt: TGTGCCAGCCAGGGTAGCAATCAGCCCCAGCATTTT

v_call: TRBV21-1
clone_size: NA
d_call: NA
j_call: TRBJ1-4
cdr3_aa: CASSYRGQDEKLFF
cdr3_nt: TGTGCCAGCAGCTACAGGGGGCAGGATGAAAAACTGTTTTTT

v_call: TRBV19
clone_size: NA
d_call: NA
j_call: TRBJ2-7
cdr3_aa: CASSISTGVSLGYEQYF
cdr3_nt: TGTGCCAGTAGTATCTCAACCGGGGTCAGTTTGGGCTACGAGCAGTACTTC

v_call: TRBV5-4
clone_size: NA
d_call: TRBD1
j_call: TRBJ1-1
cdr3_aa: CASSLKTGGRNTEAFF
cdr3_nt: TGTGCCAGCAGCCTGAAGACAGGGGGCAGGAACACTGAAGCTTTCTTT

v_call: TRBV5-5
clone_size: NA
d_call: TRBD1
j_call: TRBJ2-5
cdr3_aa: CASSLGGGQGVQETQYF
cdr3_nt: TGTGCCAGCAGCTTGGGTGGGGGCCAGGGGGTACAAGAGACCCAGTACTTC

v_call: TRBV10-2
clone_size: NA
d_call: TRBD2
j_call: TRBJ2-5
cdr3_aa: CASSAQRGTQETQYF
cdr3_nt: TGCGCCAGCAGTGCCCAGCGGGGGACCCAAGAGACCCAGTACTTC

v_call: TRBV7-2
clone_size: NA
d_call: NA
j_call: TRBJ2-5
cdr3_aa: CASSRREPETQYF
cdr3_nt: TGTGCCAGCAGCCGCCGGGAACCAGAGACCCAGTACTTC

v_call: TRBV19
clone_size: NA
d_call: NA
j_call: TRBJ2-7
cdr3_aa: CASSISSGGSEQYF
cdr3_nt: TGTGCCAGTAGTATCTCAAGTGGGGGGAGCGAGCAGTACTTC

v_call: TRBV12-3/TRBV12-4
clone_size: NA
d_call: TRBD1
j_call: TRBJ2-7
cdr3_aa: CASSLGDSSEQYF
cdr3_nt: TGTGCCAGCAGTTTAGGGGACAGTTCCGAGCAGTACTTC

v_call: TRBV27
clone_size: once
d_call: NA
j_call: TRBJ1-1
cdr3_aa: CASSLGTMNTEAFF
cdr3_nt: TGTGCCAGCAGTCTGGGGACTATGAACACTGAAGCTTTCTTT

v_call: TRBV25-1
clone_size: NA
d_call: NA
j_call: TRBJ1-1
cdr3_aa: CASSNQLNTEAFF
cdr3_nt: TGTGCCAGCAGTAATCAGTTGAACACTGAAGCTTTCTTT

v_call: TRBV7-9
clone_size: few
d_call: NA
j_call: TRBJ2-7
cdr3_aa: CASSPKRSYEQYF
cdr3_nt: TGTGCCAGCAGCCCTAAGCGGTCCTACGAGCAGTACTTC

v_call: TRBV25-1
clone_size: NA
d_call: TRBD1
j_call: TRBJ1-1
cdr3_aa: CASRDRGNTEAFF
cdr3_nt: TGTGCCAGCAGGGACAGGGGGAACACTGAAGCTTTCTTT